This T cell receptor beta chain was retrieved from a study of blood T cells in healthy people across ages. Study at large: When template switching was applied, about one barcoded beta molecule was captured per two T cells.

Per sample, at least 5 micrograms of total RNA were extracted. A J-beta primer mix and a sample-barcoded 5' primer were used in a second PCR of roughly 7 to 12 cycles. TCRdb re-analysed the 5' RACE reads in MiXCR, keeping a single row per CDR3 protein. The data show about 750,000 distinct CDR3 sequences, with roughly 50% seen just once and 40% to 50% held by the top ten. Study outcomes and limitations: Older individuals had lower TCR beta diversity per million T cells (the decline was roughly linear).

Worth noting for this clonotype: Its target is not known.

The V gene's germline CDR1 is KGHSH and CDR2 LQKENI. This CDR3 has 19 amino acids. Germline trimming cut 2 bases from V and 5 bases from J; bases unmatched to any gene: 13. V and J are TRBV18 and TRBJ2-2; 11 bases align to TRBD1. The TCR was taken from an elderly man in good health. Sequenced input: blood. CDR3 region: CASSPRTGGGRGKTGELFF. The CDR3 region has the DNA TGTGCCAGCTCACCAAGGACAGGGGGCGGACGCGGCAAGACCGGGGAGCTGTTTTTT.